Below, one TCR beta chain is given with its context. These data are taken from a study of blood T cell repertoires in COVID-19. Study-wide context: Sources were T cells, B-cell-depleted T cells, or PBMCs; the material itself was cDNA or gDNA.

The J segment lost 7 bases and the V segment lost 6 bases, leaving 8 bases of the junction unmatched. This CDR3 is 13 amino acids long. Only in-frame clones appear in the TCRdb table, and some are missing; sequencing was by immunoSEQ multiplex PCR. Of 20,000 to 25,000 clones in the sample, roughly 80% were seen once. The TCR originated in a man aged 35 to 55 with acute or convalescent COVID-19. The genes are TRBV12-3 or TRBV12-4 and TRBJ2-7; 8 nucleotides line up with TRBD1. Sequencing input: peripheral blood. As DNA, the CDR3 is TGTGCCAGCAGAGCGACAGGGGCTGGGGAGCAGTACTTC. It specifies CASRATGAGEQYF.